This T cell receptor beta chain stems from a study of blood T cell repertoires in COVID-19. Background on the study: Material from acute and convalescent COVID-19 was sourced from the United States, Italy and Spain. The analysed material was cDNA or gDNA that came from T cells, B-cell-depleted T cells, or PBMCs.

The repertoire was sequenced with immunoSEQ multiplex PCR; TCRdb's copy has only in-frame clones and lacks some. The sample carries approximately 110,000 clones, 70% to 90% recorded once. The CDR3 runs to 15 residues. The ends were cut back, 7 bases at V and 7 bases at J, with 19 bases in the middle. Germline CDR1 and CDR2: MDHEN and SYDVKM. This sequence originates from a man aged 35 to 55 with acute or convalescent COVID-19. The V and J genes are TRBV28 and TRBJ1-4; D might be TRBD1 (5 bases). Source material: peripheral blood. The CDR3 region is CASTPGMGRGEKLFF. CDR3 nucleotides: TGTGCCAGCACCCCAGGGATGGGGCGCGGTGAAAAACTGTTTTTT.